One sample yielded the 20 T cell receptor beta chains listed below, sequenced in a study of T cell changes during pregnancy in multiple sclerosis. Here immunoSEQ multiplex PCR was the method, and the copy in TCRdb shows in-frame clones only, minus some. The sample holds about 21,000 clones, less than 95% seen once. This sample comprised CD4+ T cells from peripheral blood mononuclear cells, obtained in the third trimester of pregnancy. These receptors all come from a female donor with multiple sclerosis, enrolled in a pregnancy study.

The chain combines TRBV9 with TRBJ2-6; possible D gene TRBD1, 5 bases. V gave up 5 bases and J gave up 0 bases, with 18 bases separating them. CDR1 is SGDLS, CDR2 YYNGEE, per germline. There are 18 residues in the CDR3. The CDR3, as DNA: TGTGCCAGCAGTCAAGGGGCAGTCCCGAGCTCTGGGGCCAACGTCCTGACTTTC. This codes for CASSQGAVPSSGANVLTF.

The genes are TRBV7-9 and TRBJ1-4; the match to TRBD1 covers 8 bases. V shed 5 bases, J shed 7 bases, and the junction held 9 bases outside the gene matches. This CDR3 region has 15 residues. CDR1 is SEHNR and CDR2 is FQNEAQ in the germline V gene (reference sequence). This CDR3 reads CASSRPGGAIEKLFF. CDR3 nucleotides: TGTGCCAGCAGCCGTCCAGGGGGCGCGATTGAAAAACTGTTTTTT.

The V gene is TRBV7-3, the J gene TRBJ2-1, with TRBD1 matching over 8 bases. The V segment lost 2 bases and the J segment 6 bases; nucleotides outside the gene matches: 6. The CDR3 sequence is 15 residues long. The germline gives CDR1 SGHTA, CDR2 FQGTGA. The CDR3 spells CASSLGQGQRNEQFF. CDR3 nucleotides: TGTGCCAGCAGCTTAGGACAGGGTCAACGCAATGAGCAGTTCTTC.

The CDR3 spells CASSQGHLQGNYGYTF. Written as DNA, the CDR3 is TGCGCCAGCAGCCAAGGACATCTCCAGGGGAACTATGGCTACACCTTC. The chain has TRBV4-1 and TRBJ1-2; D might be TRBD1 (6 bases). Looked up from germline, CDR1 is MGHRA and CDR2 is YSYEKL. This CDR3 is 16 amino acids long. V was pared by 1 base and J by 2 bases, with 14 bases between.

J is TRBJ2-1 and V is TRBV30; D gene uncertain. In germline, CDR1 is GTSNPN, CDR2 SVGIG (reference sequence). Between the trimmed V and J ends, which lost 4 bases and 10 bases, there was a span of 14 bases. The CDR3 totals 12 residues. CDR3 loop: CAWNGGRSEQFF. The CDR3 DNA reads TGTGCCTGGAACGGCGGAAGGTCGGAGCAGTTCTTC.

The chain has TRBV4-2 and TRBJ2-1; TRBD2 matches 11 bases. The CDR3 runs 16 residues. J gave up 6 bases and V 0 bases, and 4 bases lay outside the gene matches. Germline V gene data show CDR1 as LGHNA and CDR2 as YNFKEQ. The CDR3 DNA reads TGTGCCAGCAGCCAAGATTTTAGCGGGGGGGCCAATGAGCAGTTCTTC. Translation: CASSQDFSGGANEQFF.

The chain couples TRBV19 to TRBJ1-2; 7 nucleotides match TRBD1. J was trimmed by 0 bases and V by 6 bases; bases with no gene match: 10. CDR1 is LNHDA, CDR2 SQIVND, per germline (reference sequence). CDR3 size: 16 residues. The chain's CDR3 is CASSRQGGPSNYGYTF. The CDR3 region has the DNA TGTGCCAGTAGCCGACAGGGAGGACCCTCTAACTATGGCTACACCTTC.

This sequence joins TRBV29-1 and TRBJ1-2; D remains ambiguous. Germline CDR1 and CDR2: SQVTM and ANQGSEA. V was cut by 2 bases and J by 7 bases, with 2 bases left in between. The CDR3 sequence is 9 residues long. The CDR3 protein is CSVERGYTF. CDR3 DNA: TGCAGCGTTGAACGTGGCTACACCTTC.

The table lists this clone with a count of one. V and J are TRBV19 and TRBJ2-7; 8 nucleotides match TRBD1. This CDR3 contains 15 residues. Germline trimming cut 11 bases from V and 0 bases from J; bases unmatched to any gene: 12. Germline V gene lookup returns CDR1 LNHDA and CDR2 SQIVND (reference sequence). The CDR3 loop reads CAVWATDRASYEQYF. CDR3 bases: TGTGCCGTGTGGGCTACGGACAGGGCCTCCTACGAGCAGTACTTC.

The chain links TRBV2 to TRBJ1-3; D unresolved. Germline V gene lookup returns CDR1 SNHLY and CDR2 FYNNEI. V lost 3 bases to trimming and J lost 0 bases, with 6 bases between them. The CDR3 runs to 14 residues. The CDR3 coding sequence is TGTGCCAGCAGTGAGTCGGTCTCTGGAAACACCATATATTTT. Its translation is CASSESVSGNTIYF.

This clone has a handful of counts. This chain links TRBV7-2 with TRBJ1-2, with TRBD1 as a possible D gene (5 bases). This CDR3 is 12 amino acids long. Per the germline V gene, CDR1 is SGHTA and CDR2 is FQGNSA. Trimming left V 1 base short and J 10 bases short, with 10 bases between. CDR3 DNA: TGTGCCAGCAGCTTAGGGCAGGGTGCCTACACCTTC. As protein: CASSLGQGAYTF. Together with reference TRBV7-2 and TRBJ1-2, the CDR3 gives the full variable domain: GAGVSQSPSNKVTEKGKDVELRCDPISGHTALYWYRQSLGQGLEFLIYFQGNSAPDKSGLPSDRFSAERTGGSVSTLTIQRTQQEDSAVYLCASSLGQGAYTFGSGTRLTVV.

The chain is built from TRBV19 and TRBJ1-6; D is unresolved. This CDR3 contains 15 residues. V gave up 6 bases and J gave up 7 bases, with 16 bases separating them. Germline CDR1 reads LNHDA; CDR2 reads SQIVND (reference sequence). The chain's CDR3 is CASSLPGTSNSPLHF. CDR3 coding DNA: TGTGCCAGTAGCTTACCGGGAACCTCAAATTCACCCCTCCACTTT. Supplemented by reference TRBV19 and TRBJ1-6, the full variable domain reads DGGITQSPKYLFRKEGQNVTLSCEQNLNHDAMYWYRQDPGQGLRLIYYSQIVNDFQKGDIAEGYSVSREKKESFPLTVTSAQKNPTAFYLCASSLPGTSNSPLHFGNGTRLTVT.

The chain uses TRBV9 and TRBJ1-4; TRBD1 agrees at 7 bases. CDR1 is SGDLS and CDR2 is YYNGEE in the germline V gene. The CDR3 loop spans 14 amino acids. Unmatched junction bases numbered 5, after V lost 2 bases and J lost 7 bases. The CDR3: CASSVTGIGEKLFF. The CDR3 DNA follows: TGTGCCAGCAGCGTGACAGGGATCGGTGAAAAACTGTTTTTT. Supplemented by reference TRBV9 and TRBJ1-4, the full variable domain reads DSGVTQTPKHLITATGQRVTLRCSPRSGDLSVYWYQQSLDQGLQFLIQYYNGEERAKGNILERFSAQQFPDLHSELNLSSLELGDSALYFCASSVTGIGEKLFFGSGTQLSVL.

A word on this clone: Other DNA sequences within the sample encode an identical CDR3. This chain uses TRBV12-5 with TRBJ1-1; D is unresolved. The CDR3 contains 15 residues. Looked up from germline, CDR1 is LGHNT and CDR2 is FRNRAP. The ends were cut back, 0 bases at V and 1 base at J, with 9 bases in the middle. Written as DNA, the CDR3 is TGTGCTAGTGGTTTGGTACTAGGGCGGAACACTGAAGCTTTCTTT. Amino acids: CASGLVLGRNTEAFF.

V and J are TRBV2 and TRBJ1-4; D gene unclear. This CDR3 has 13 residues. CDR1 is SNHLY and CDR2 is FYNNEI in the germline V gene. The V end was cut by 5 bases, the J end by 8 bases, with 12 bases between. CDR3 amino acids: CASSPRGGEKLFF. The CDR3 region has the DNA TGTGCCAGCAGTCCCAGAGGAGGAGAAAAACTGTTTTTT. Supplemented by reference TRBV2 and TRBJ1-4, the full variable domain reads EPEVTQTPSHQVTQMGQEVILRCVPISNHLYFYWYRQILGQKVEFLVSFYNNEISEKSEIFDDQFSVERPDGSNFTLKIRSTKLEDSAMYFCASSPRGGEKLFFGSGTQLSVL.

The CDR3 is CASQGTGELFF. CDR3 bases: TGTGCCAGCCAGGGGACCGGGGAGCTGTTTTTT. This chain connects TRBV2 to TRBJ2-2, with D tentatively TRBD1 (6 bases). V lost 8 bases and J 5 bases, leaving 6 bases between the germline ends. The CDR3 loop spans 11 amino acids. CDR1 SNHLY and CDR2 FYNNEI come from the germline V gene. Supplemented by reference TRBV2 and TRBJ2-2, the full variable domain reads EPEVTQTPSHQVTQMGQEVILRCVPISNHLYFYWYRQILGQKVEFLVSFYNNEISEKSEIFDDQFSVERPDGSNFTLKIRSTKLEDSAMYFCASQGTGELFFGEGSRLTVL.

The rearrangement uses TRBV2 and TRBJ2-1; 7 nucleotides align to TRBD1. The germline gives CDR1 SNHLY, CDR2 FYNNEI. With V trimmed by 5 bases and J by 1 base, 11 bases remained unmatched. The CDR3 spans 17 residues. Here the CDR3 reads CASSLGGSSASYNEQFF. In DNA form, the CDR3 reads TGTGCCAGCAGTCTAGGGGGCAGTTCCGCGTCCTACAATGAGCAGTTCTTC.

This chain joins TRBV4-3 and TRBJ2-6; 7 bases agree with TRBD2. This CDR3 is 16 amino acids long. V shed 4 bases, J shed 0 bases, and the junction held 3 bases outside the gene matches. Per the germline V gene, CDR1 is LGHNA and CDR2 is YSLEER. The CDR3 spells CASSPGLSSGANVLTF. CDR3 bases: TGCGCCAGCAGCCCGGGACTAAGCTCTGGGGCCAACGTCCTGACTTTC.

In this sample, this clone turned up once. V usage is TRBV2 and J usage is TRBJ1-2; D may be TRBD1 (6 bases). CDR1 and CDR2 (germline): SNHLY, FYNNEI. This CDR3 region has 13 residues. V was shortened by 3 bases and J by 4 bases, with 9 bases between the two germline ends. The CDR3 DNA reads TGTGCCAGCAGTGACAGGGGCCTCTATGGCTACACCTTC. Translation: CASSDRGLYGYTF.

The chain is built from TRBV6-5 and TRBJ1-2, with D tentatively TRBD1 (5 bases). CDR3 length equals 12 residues. Germline CDR1 and CDR2: MNHEY and SVGAGI. Trimming removed 10 bases from V and 8 bases from J, with 17 bases in between. In DNA, the CDR3 is TGTGCCACCCTAAAGGTTAGGGGAGGCTACACCTTC. Its protein product is CATLKVRGGYTF.